The rows below give T cell receptor beta chains drawn from one sample of a study of OX40 agonist ivuxolimab in advanced cancers. Sequencing was performed with immunoSEQ multiplex PCR; in TCRdb, only in-frame clones are kept and a portion is missing. Of 13,000 to 15,000 clones in the sample, roughly three quarters were seen once. This material consisted of CD4+ or CD8+ T cells sorted from blood, taken in a trial of the OX40 agonist ivuxolimab. These receptors originate from an adult with an advanced solid tumor such as melanoma, head and neck, liver or kidney cancer. CDR3s include the opening cysteine and the closing phenylalanine or tryptophan.

v_gene	j_gene	CDR3aa
TRBV27	TRBJ1-1	CASRGMAWNTEAFF
TRBV5-1	TRBJ1-1	CASSFRVGVSTEAFF
TRBV6-6	TRBJ2-1	CASSYSYGGSRNEQFF
TRBV7-3	TRBJ1-2	CASSLKGGYGYTF
TRBV29-1	TRBJ2-3	CSVPEVLTDTQYF
TRBV9	TRBJ1-1	CASSPLPGSRNTEAFF
TRBV27	TRBJ1-5	CASRTSNQPQHF
TRBV7-9	TRBJ2-5	CASSLAGKTQYF
TRBV11-3	TRBJ1-5	CASSGRDKIQHF
TRBV5-4	TRBJ1-2	CATSGTGIGYTF
TRBV6-6	TRBJ1-5	CASSPIVVDQPQHF
TRBV7-9	TRBJ2-5	CASSLIRAEEETQYF
TRBV6-5	TRBJ2-7	CASSFNTRDEQYF
TRBV6-5	TRBJ1-2	CASSPRLDGFYGYTF
TRBV18	TRBJ1-1	CASSRGLGNTEAFF
TRBV29-1	TRBJ2-1	CSVEYNEQFF
TRBV11-3	TRBJ1-6	CASSSRELYNSPLHF
TRBV6-5	TRBJ2-3	CASSYLLAVTDTQYF
TRBV7-2	TRBJ1-1	CASSLAEGTEAFF
TRBV19	TRBJ2-1	CASSMRWESSYNEQFF
TRBV7-9	TRBJ2-5	CASSTRATALFSETQYF
TRBV19	TRBJ2-3	CASSMWLAGGLGDTQYF
TRBV6-6	TRBJ2-3	CASRSTVSTDTQYF
TRBV28	TRBJ1-2	CASSTQGASGYTF
TRBV6-6	TRBJ2-7	CASSFGTGSSYEQYF
TRBV7-6	TRBJ2-1	CASSPRRYNEQFF
TRBV27	TRBJ2-7	CASSLSRGQYEQYF
TRBV5-4	TRBJ1-2	CASSLGGINGYTF
TRBV7-9	TRBJ2-3	CASSAAGGLTDTQYF
TRBV28	TRBJ2-3	CAILAGPRTDTQYF
TRBV7-9	TRBJ1-2	CASSLTGSNYGYTF
TRBV7-2	TRBJ1-2	CASSWGRLKGYTF
TRBV9	TRBJ1-4	CASSVGGGTPSKLFF
TRBV7-6	TRBJ1-1	CASSLGLAANTEAFF
TRBV12-5	TRBJ1-3	CASGSHPLYGAGNTIYF
TRBV6-5	TRBJ2-7	CASSWTGGTWQYF
TRBV6-5	TRBJ1-2	CASSYSGGSGYTF
TRBV6-6	TRBJ2-2	CAILLEEGSRTGELFF
TRBV27	TRBJ2-7	CASKYGTNSYEQYF
TRBV28	TRBJ2-7	CASSMLLEEQYF
TRBV7-9	TRBJ1-2	CASSLGAGALYGYTF
TRBV5-5	TRBJ2-7	CASSLLAAGTYEQYF
TRBV4-3	TRBJ1-2	CASSQEGRLEGYTF
TRBV25-1	TRBJ1-2	CASSEYGTGEIKGYTF
TRBV6-1	TRBJ1-5	CASSDHWTGNQPQHF
TRBV18	TRBJ1-4	CASSPLSTDKPEKLFF
TRBV7-2	TRBJ1-1	CASSFKGAEAFF
TRBV12-5	-	CASGLQGYEQYF
TRBV6-6	TRBJ1-3	CAINTGEGNTIYF
TRBV7-9	TRBJ2-3	CASSFGGNTDTQYF
TRBV7-2	TRBJ2-1	CASSSRVYEQFF
TRBV18	TRBJ2-7	CASSPADRTSYYEQYF
TRBV4-2	TRBJ1-1	CASSQGGQEAFF
TRBV11-3	TRBJ1-1	CASSQNHVGETEAFF
TRBV29-1	TRBJ2-5	CSVESPIYSEETQYF